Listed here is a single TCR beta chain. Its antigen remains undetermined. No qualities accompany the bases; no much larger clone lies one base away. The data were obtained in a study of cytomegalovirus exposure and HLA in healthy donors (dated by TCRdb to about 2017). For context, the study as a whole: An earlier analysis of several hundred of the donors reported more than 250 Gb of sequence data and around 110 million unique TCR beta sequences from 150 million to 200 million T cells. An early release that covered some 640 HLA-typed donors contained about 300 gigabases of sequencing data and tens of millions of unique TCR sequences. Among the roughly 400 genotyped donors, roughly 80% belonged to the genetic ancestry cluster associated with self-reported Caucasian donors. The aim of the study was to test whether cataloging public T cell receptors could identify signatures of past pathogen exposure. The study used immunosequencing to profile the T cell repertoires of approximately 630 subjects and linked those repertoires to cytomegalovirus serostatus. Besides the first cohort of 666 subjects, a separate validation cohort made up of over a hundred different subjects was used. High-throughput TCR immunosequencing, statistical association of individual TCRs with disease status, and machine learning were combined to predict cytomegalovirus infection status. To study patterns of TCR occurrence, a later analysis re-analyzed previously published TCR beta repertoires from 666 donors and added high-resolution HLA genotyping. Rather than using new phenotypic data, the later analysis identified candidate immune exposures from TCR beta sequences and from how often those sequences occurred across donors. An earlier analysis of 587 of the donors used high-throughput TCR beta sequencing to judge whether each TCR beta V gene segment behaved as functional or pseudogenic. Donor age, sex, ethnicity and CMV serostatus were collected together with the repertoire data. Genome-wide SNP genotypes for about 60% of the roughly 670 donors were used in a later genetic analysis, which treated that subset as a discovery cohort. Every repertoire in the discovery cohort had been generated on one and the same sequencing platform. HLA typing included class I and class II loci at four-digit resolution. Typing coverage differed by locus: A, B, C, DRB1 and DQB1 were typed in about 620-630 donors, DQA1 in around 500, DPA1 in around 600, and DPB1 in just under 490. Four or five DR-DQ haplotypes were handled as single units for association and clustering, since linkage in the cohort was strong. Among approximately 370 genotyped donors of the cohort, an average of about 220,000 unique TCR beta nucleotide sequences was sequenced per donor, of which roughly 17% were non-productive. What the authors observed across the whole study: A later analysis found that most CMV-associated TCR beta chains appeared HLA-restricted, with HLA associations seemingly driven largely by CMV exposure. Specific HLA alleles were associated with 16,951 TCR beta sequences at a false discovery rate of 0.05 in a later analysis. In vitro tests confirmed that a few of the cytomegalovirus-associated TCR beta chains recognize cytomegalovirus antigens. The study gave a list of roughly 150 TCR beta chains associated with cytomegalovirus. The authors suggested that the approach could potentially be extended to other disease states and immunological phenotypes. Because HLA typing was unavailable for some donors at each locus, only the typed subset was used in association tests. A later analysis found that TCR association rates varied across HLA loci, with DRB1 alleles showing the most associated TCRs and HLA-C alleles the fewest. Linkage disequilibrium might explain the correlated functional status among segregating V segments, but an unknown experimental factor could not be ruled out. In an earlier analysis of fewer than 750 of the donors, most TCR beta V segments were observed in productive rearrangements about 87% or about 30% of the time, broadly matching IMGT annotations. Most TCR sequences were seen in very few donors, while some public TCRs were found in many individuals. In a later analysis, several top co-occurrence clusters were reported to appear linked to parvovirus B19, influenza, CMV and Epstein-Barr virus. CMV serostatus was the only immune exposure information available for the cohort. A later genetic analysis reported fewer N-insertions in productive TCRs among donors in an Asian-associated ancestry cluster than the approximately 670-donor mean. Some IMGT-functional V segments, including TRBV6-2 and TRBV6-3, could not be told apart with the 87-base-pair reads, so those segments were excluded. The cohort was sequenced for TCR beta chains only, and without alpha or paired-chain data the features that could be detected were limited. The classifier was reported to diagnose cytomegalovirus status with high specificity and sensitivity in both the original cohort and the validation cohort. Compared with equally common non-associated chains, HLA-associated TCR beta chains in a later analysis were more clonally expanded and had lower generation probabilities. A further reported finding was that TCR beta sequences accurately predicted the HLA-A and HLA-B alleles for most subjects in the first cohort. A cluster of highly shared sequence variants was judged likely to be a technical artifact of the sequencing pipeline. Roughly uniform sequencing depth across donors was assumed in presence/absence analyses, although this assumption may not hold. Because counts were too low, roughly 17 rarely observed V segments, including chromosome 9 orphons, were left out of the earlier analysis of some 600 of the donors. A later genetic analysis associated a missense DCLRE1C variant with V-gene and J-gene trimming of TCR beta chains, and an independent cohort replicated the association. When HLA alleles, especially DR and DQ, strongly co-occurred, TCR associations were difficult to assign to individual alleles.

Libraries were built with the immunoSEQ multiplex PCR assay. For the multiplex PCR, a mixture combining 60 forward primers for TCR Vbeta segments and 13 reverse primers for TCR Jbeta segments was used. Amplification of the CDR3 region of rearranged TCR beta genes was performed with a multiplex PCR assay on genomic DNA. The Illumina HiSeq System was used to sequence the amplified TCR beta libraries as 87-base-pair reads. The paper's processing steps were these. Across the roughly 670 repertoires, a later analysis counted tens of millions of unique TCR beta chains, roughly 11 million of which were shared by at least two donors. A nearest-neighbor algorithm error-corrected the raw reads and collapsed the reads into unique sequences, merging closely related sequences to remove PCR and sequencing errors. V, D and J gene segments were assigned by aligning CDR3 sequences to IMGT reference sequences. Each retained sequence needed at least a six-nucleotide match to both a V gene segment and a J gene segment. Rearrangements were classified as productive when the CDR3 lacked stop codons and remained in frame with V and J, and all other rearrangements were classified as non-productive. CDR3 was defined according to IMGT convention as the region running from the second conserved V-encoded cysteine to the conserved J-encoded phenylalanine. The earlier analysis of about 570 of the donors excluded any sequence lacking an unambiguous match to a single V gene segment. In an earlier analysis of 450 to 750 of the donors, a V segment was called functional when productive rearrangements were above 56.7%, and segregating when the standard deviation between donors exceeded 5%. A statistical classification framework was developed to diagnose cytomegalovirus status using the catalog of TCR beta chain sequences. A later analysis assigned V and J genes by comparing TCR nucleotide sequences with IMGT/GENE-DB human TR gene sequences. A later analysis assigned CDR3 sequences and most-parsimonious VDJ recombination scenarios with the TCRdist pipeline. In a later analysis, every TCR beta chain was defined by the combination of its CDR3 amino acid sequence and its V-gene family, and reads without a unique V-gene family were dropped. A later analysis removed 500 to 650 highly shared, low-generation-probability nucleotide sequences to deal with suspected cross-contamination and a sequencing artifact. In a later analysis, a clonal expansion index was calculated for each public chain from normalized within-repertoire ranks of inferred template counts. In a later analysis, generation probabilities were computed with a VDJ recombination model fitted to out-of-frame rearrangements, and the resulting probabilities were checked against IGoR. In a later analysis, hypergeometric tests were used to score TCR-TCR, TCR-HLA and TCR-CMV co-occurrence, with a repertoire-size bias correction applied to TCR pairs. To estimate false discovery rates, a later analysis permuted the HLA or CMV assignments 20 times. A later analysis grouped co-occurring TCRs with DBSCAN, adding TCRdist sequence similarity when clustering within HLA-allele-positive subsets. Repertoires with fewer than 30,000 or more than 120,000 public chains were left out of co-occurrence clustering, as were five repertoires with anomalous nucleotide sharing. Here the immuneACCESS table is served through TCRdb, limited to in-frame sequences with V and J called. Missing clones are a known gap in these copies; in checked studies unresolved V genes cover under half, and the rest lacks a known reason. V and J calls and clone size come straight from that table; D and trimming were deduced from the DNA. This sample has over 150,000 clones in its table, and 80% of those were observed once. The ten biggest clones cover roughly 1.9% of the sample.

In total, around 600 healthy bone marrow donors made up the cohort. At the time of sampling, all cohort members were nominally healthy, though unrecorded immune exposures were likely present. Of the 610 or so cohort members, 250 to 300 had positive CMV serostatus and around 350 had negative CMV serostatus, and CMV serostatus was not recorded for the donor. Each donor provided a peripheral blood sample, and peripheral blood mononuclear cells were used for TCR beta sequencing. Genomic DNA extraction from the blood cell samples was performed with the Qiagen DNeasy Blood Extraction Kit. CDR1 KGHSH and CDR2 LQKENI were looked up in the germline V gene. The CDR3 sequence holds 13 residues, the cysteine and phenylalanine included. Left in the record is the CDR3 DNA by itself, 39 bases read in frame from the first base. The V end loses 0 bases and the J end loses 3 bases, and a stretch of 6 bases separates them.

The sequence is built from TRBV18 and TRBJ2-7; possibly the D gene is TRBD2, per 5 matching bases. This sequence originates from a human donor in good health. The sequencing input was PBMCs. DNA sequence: TGTGCCAGCTCACCACCCGGGGTCTACGAGCAGTACTTC. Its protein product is CASSPPGVYEQYF.